This record covers a single TCR beta chain. The antigen remains unidentified. Before the diagnostic colonoscopy, ulcerative colitis patients were free of immunosuppressive medication. This sample stems from a study of pediatric ulcerative colitis. Study results and limitations: All ulcerative colitis patients, but no controls, carried a couple of rectal clonotypes.

The CDR3 totals 17 residues. V was pared by 1 base and J by 5 bases, with 11 bases of the junction left unmatched. CDR1 SGHVS and CDR2 FQNEAQ come from the germline V gene. Data came from immunoSEQ multiplex PCR; TCRdb stores just in-frame clones and leaves some out. The sample has approximately 60,000 clones, 70% to 90% seen once. Sequenced sample: blood. V usage is TRBV7-8 and J usage is TRBJ2-5; 9 nucleotides line up with TRBD1. The source of this sequence is a boy aged 10-17 years with severe ulcerative colitis. The CDR3 protein is CASSLVRTGAGDETQYF. The CDR3 bases are TGTGCCAGCAGCTTAGTTAGGACAGGGGCGGGAGACGAGACCCAGTACTTC.